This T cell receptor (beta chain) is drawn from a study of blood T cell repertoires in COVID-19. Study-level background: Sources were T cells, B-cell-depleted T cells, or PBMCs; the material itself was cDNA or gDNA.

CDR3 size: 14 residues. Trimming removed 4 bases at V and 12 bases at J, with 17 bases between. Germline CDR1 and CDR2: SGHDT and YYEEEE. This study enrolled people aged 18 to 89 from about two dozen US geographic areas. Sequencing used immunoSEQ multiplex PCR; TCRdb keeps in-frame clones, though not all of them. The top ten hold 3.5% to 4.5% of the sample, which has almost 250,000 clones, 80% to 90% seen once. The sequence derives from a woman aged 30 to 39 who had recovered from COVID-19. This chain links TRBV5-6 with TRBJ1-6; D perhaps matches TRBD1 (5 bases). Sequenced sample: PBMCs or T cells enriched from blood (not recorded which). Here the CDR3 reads CASSPREERGPLHF. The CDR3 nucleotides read TGTGCCAGCAGCCCCCGGGAGGAGAGGGGACCCCTCCACTTT.